These 22 T cell receptor beta chains share one sample of origin, sequenced in a study of cytomegalovirus exposure and HLA in healthy donors. Primers: 60 Vbeta forward and 13 Jbeta reverse. Sequencing used immunoSEQ multiplex PCR; TCRdb keeps in-frame clones, though not all of them. The sample includes roughly 110,000 clones, roughly 82% seen only once; the top ten take less than 3%. The sample was PBMCs. Receptors originate from a male donor in good health and CMV-seropositive.

The chain combines TRBV2 with TRBJ2-6; D is possibly TRBD1 (5 bases). CDR3 length equals 15 residues. Germline-derived CDR1 and CDR2 are SNHLY and FYNNEI. V was shortened by 5 bases and J by 5 bases, with 13 bases between the two germline ends. CDR3: CASSPDRKRANVLTF. CDR3 sequence (DNA): TGTGCCAGCAGTCCAGACAGAAAAAGGGCCAACGTCCTGACTTTC.

The chain couples TRBV9 to TRBJ2-1; 10 nucleotides align to TRBD2. CDR1 is SGDLS, CDR2 YYNGEE, per germline. The CDR3 is 16 residues long. Trimming cost V 4 bases and J 5 bases; bases outside gene matches: 9. CDR3 amino acids: CASSTIAGGRNNEQFF. Here the CDR3 DNA reads TGTGCCAGCAGCACTATAGCGGGGGGCCGGAACAATGAGCAGTTCTTC.

V gene TRBV15 combines with J gene TRBJ1-4, with D possibly being TRBD1 (5 bases). The CDR3 has 15 amino acids. Trimming cost V 1 base and J 6 bases, with 12 bases left between them. CDR1 is LNHNV, CDR2 YYDKDF, per germline (reference sequence). CDR3 in DNA: TGTGCCACCAGCAGAGCCGGGGGTCGCGATGAAAAACTGTTTTTT. Its protein is CATSRAGGRDEKLFF.

The gene calls are TRBV18 and TRBJ2-3, with TRBD1 identical over 10 bases. Per the germline V gene, CDR1 is KGHSH and CDR2 is LQKENI. This CDR3 is 15 amino acids long. J lost 5 bases, V lost 3 bases, and 5 bases had no gene match. The CDR3 coding sequence is TGTGCCAGCTCACCCGGGACAGGGGCAGGAGATACGCAGTATTTT. It translates to CASSPGTGAGDTQYF.

The chain carries TRBV7-3 and TRBJ1-1; D gene ambiguous. The germline V and J ends were trimmed by 2 bases and 5 bases, with 15 bases remaining between them. In germline, CDR1 is SGHTA, CDR2 FQGTGA. CDR3 length: 15 amino acids. The CDR3 loop reads CASSLARAAGTEAFF. The CDR3 DNA is TGTGCCAGCAGCTTAGCCCGGGCCGCGGGGACTGAAGCTTTCTTT.

The gene calls are TRBV30 and TRBJ2-1; perhaps TRBD1 as D (5 bases). V gave up 2 bases and J gave up 2 bases, with 16 bases separating them. Per germline, CDR1 GTSNPN and CDR2 SVGIG (reference sequence). The CDR3 length is 16 residues. The CDR3 is CAWSPRTSGPYNEQFF. The CDR3 region has the DNA TGTGCCTGGAGTCCACGGACCTCAGGGCCCTACAATGAGCAGTTCTTC.

Concerning this clone itself: This may arise from a read error, as a much more abundant clone is one base away. This chain joins TRBV5-4 and TRBJ2-2, with TRBD1 identical over 8 bases. Trimming took 4 bases from V and 1 from J; bases not matched to a gene: 6. This CDR3 is built from 16 residues. Germline V gene sequence: CDR1 SGHNT, CDR2 YYREEE (reference sequence). In nucleotides, the CDR3 is TGTGCCAGCAGCCCGACCGGGACAGGGAACACCGGGGAGCTGTTTTTT. Translation gives CASSPTGTGNTGELFF.

The genes are TRBV5-4 and TRBJ2-7, with 14 positions matching TRBD2. The CDR3 extends over 17 amino acids. V lost 4 bases, J lost 6 bases, and 12 bases stayed unmatched. Germline CDR1 and CDR2: SGHNT and YYREEE (reference sequence). The CDR3 DNA follows: TGTGCCAGCAGCCGAGCCCCGGGACTAGCGGGAGATCGCGAGCAGTACTTC. Amino acid sequence: CASSRAPGLAGDREQYF.

V gene TRBV2 combines with J gene TRBJ2-1, with D possibly TRBD1 on 5 matching bases. CDR3 length equals 14 residues. Trimming pared 8 bases from V and 0 bases from J, leaving 11 bases between. Looked up from germline, CDR1 is SNHLY and CDR2 is FYNNEI. The CDR3 bases are TGTGCCAGCCGTAGGGGCAGCTCCTACAATGAGCAGTTCTTC. Translated, it gives CASRRGSSYNEQFF.

The chain has TRBV7-8 and TRBJ1-2, with D perhaps matching TRBD1 (5 bases). Per germline, CDR1 SGHVS and CDR2 FQNEAQ. The CDR3 sequence is 15 residues long. Deletions cut 4 bases from V and 0 bases from J, with 12 bases between. CDR3 loop: CASSSAGGSNYGYTF. The CDR3 nucleotides read TGTGCCAGCAGCTCCGCCGGGGGGTCTAACTATGGCTACACCTTC.

This rearrangement joins TRBV4-2 to TRBJ2-7, with TRBD1 matching 7 bases. J was trimmed by 2 bases and V by 0 bases; bases with no gene match: 7. Looked up from germline, CDR1 is LGHNA and CDR2 is YNFKEQ. The CDR3 sequence is 16 residues long. The CDR3 loop reads CASSQEPGQLAYEQYF. DNA for the CDR3: TGTGCCAGCAGCCAAGAGCCGGGACAGTTAGCCTACGAGCAGTACTTC.

This chain uses TRBV4-1 with TRBJ1-1; D might be TRBD1 (6 bases). V was shortened by 0 bases and J by 3 bases, with 17 bases between the two germline ends. The CDR3 loop spans 17 amino acids. Germline V gene lookup returns CDR1 MGHRA and CDR2 YSYEKL. The CDR3 here is CASSQDDREGHYTEAFF. CDR3 nucleotide sequence: TGCGCCAGCAGCCAAGATGACCGTGAGGGACATTACACTGAAGCTTTCTTT.

This clone has only one observation. V gene TRBV30 combines with J gene TRBJ1-1; D gene ambiguous. Trimming removed 3 bases from V and 5 bases from J, with 13 bases in between. From germline, CDR1 is GTSNPN and CDR2 SVGIG (reference sequence). The CDR3 covers 13 residues. CDR3 residues: CAWRGGEATEAFF. CDR3 sequence (DNA): TGTGCCTGGAGGGGCGGGGAAGCGACTGAAGCTTTCTTT.

The chain employs TRBV28 and TRBJ2-5; TRBD1 is a possible D gene (6 bases). This CDR3 contains 14 residues. With 3 bases removed from V and 5 bases from J, the gap between germline ends came to 13 bases. Germline-derived CDR1 and CDR2 are MDHEN and SYDVKM. CDR3: CASSLRTVSETQYF. Written as DNA, the CDR3 is TGTGCCAGCAGTTTGCGGACAGTCTCGGAGACCCAGTACTTC. Together with reference TRBV28 and TRBJ2-5, the CDR3 gives the full variable domain: DVKVTQSSRYLVKRTGEKVFLECVQDMDHENMFWYRQDPGLGLRLIYFSYDVKMKEKGDIPEGYSVSREKKERFSLILESASTNQTSMYLCASSLRTVSETQYFGPGTRLLVL.

This clone was detected a few times. The gene calls are TRBV30 and TRBJ1-2; no clear D gene. The V and J ends lost 1 base and 4 bases respectively, with 10 bases between them. Germline CDR1 and CDR2: GTSNPN and SVGIG (reference sequence). The CDR3 is 13 residues long. CDR3 loop: CAWSGGLAYGYTF. DNA for the CDR3: TGTGCCTGGAGTGGCGGACTGGCCTATGGCTACACCTTC.

The chain carries TRBV28 and TRBJ1-5, with 7 bases that match TRBD1. Germline CDR1 is MDHEN and CDR2 is SYDVKM. Trimming took 7 bases from V and 3 from J; bases not matched to a gene: 9. CDR3 length equals 15 residues. The CDR3 loop reads CASTLRTGLNQPQHF. The CDR3 DNA sequence: TGTGCCAGCACCCTCCGGACAGGCCTCAATCAGCCCCAGCATTTT.

V and J are TRBV9 and TRBJ2-7, with 9 bases matching TRBD1. The J segment lost 8 bases and the V segment lost 3 bases, leaving 9 bases of the junction unmatched. Germline V gene sequence: CDR1 SGDLS, CDR2 YYNGEE. This CDR3 is built from 14 residues. CDR3 sequence: CASSAPGTGSQQYF. The DNA for the CDR3 is TGTGCCAGCAGCGCCCCCGGGACAGGGAGTCAGCAGTACTTC. Complete variable domain (other parts from reference TRBV9 and TRBJ2-7): DSGVTQTPKHLITATGQRVTLRCSPRSGDLSVYWYQQSLDQGLQFLIQYYNGEERAKGNILERFSAQQFPDLHSELNLSSLELGDSALYFCASSAPGTGSQQYFGPGTRLTVT.

The chain employs TRBV5-6 and TRBJ2-7; a possible D gene is TRBD1 (6 bases). V dropped 1 base and J dropped 3 bases, with 11 bases sitting between them. The CDR3 extends over 14 amino acids. Germline loops: CDR1 SGHDT, CDR2 YYEEEE. CDR3 DNA: TGTGCCAGCAGCTTGAGTCAGGGGTACTACGAGCAGTACTTC. It encodes CASSLSQGYYEQYF. Together with reference TRBV5-6 and TRBJ2-7, the CDR3 gives the full variable domain: DAGVTQSPTHLIKTRGQQVTLRCSPKSGHDTVSWYQQALGQGPQFIFQYYEEEERQRGNFPDRFSGHQFPNYSSELNVNALLLGDSALYLCASSLSQGYYEQYFGPGTRLTVT.

The chain recombines TRBV29-1 with TRBJ2-3; weak D call: TRBD1 (7 bases). Germline assignment: CDR1 SQVTM and CDR2 ANQGSEA. V was cut by 7 bases and J by 2 bases, with 13 bases left in between. The CDR3 has 13 residues. The CDR3 region has the DNA TGCAGCGGACAGGGACTCCTCACAGATACGCAGTATTTT. Amino acid sequence: CSGQGLLTDTQYF.

The rearrangement uses TRBV4-3 and TRBJ2-3; no reliable D call. Germline CDR1 is LGHNA and CDR2 is YSLEER. This CDR3 spans 13 amino acids. V dropped 2 bases and J dropped 1 base, with 4 bases sitting between them. CDR3 sequence reads: CASSQLGTDTQYF. The CDR3 DNA reads as TGCGCCAGCAGCCAACTAGGCACAGATACGCAGTATTTT.

This sequence joins TRBV7-9 and TRBJ2-2; the D gene is possibly TRBD2 (6 bases). The CDR3 spans 16 residues. Germline values: CDR1 SEHNR, CDR2 FQNEAQ (reference sequence). The V end lost 5 bases, the J end lost 0 bases, and 13 bases lay between the germline ends. The CDR3 DNA sequence: TGTGCCAGCAGCCTCTTTAGCGGAGCGAACACCGGGGAGCTGTTTTTT. Its protein product is CASSLFSGANTGELFF.

The chain has TRBV7-9 and TRBJ1-1; 8 positions agree with TRBD1. V lost 5 bases to trimming and J lost 10 bases; unmatched junction nucleotides: 12. The CDR3 extends over 14 amino acids. The V gene's germline CDR1 is SEHNR and CDR2 FQNEAQ (reference sequence). CDR3 in amino acids: CASSPQPGGLAAFF. CDR3 DNA: TGTGCCAGCAGCCCACAACCAGGGGGCTTAGCAGCTTTCTTT.